The sample holds many counts of the clone carrying this TCR beta chain. The antigen remains unidentified. This entry comes from a study of T-cell reconstitution after alpha-beta-depleted transplantation in children. Unique molecular identifiers tagged the TCRbeta library. TCRdb reprocessed the PCR reads with MiXCR, giving one entry per CDR3 protein. The sample lists around 240,000 distinct CDR3 sequences, around 7.8% occurring once. General study results and limits: Recipient T cells and thymic progenitors that survived were the source of the high TCRbeta diversity seen at day 60 in some patients.

The CDR3 sequence is 16 residues long. Germline V lookup: CDR1 SEHNR, CDR2 FQNEAQ (reference sequence). V was pared by 0 bases and J by 6 bases, with 10 bases of the junction left unmatched. This chain uses TRBV7-9 with TRBJ1-2, with TRBD1 matching 7 bases. The sequencing used PBMCs, mostly from graft donor cells, collected 180 days after TCRalphabeta/CD19-depleted stem cell transplant. The source is a male patient aged 10 to 17 who had a stem cell transplant for acute lymphoblastic leukemia, so the T cells may come from the graft donor. CDR3 sequence: CASSLALQTGVHGYTF. In DNA form, the CDR3 reads TGTGCCAGCAGCTTAGCGCTACAAACAGGGGTCCATGGCTACACCTTC.